This record looks at one TCR beta chain sequence and its context. TCRdb re-derived calls from the RACE reads in MiXCR, one entry per CDR3 protein. The sample consists of roughly 200,000 distinct CDR3 sequences, around 22% of them appearing once. Stated time point: patch test 1, 2 weeks after DPC sensitization. Treatment here: therapeutic diphenylcyclopropenone sensitization with weekly scalp DPC. The data belong to a study of human T cells and chemical hapten exposure. This TCR was sampled from a woman in her 50s with alopecia areata. Some clones in this sample may be carry-over from other donors' samples. The sequencing used whole blood, collected in connection with sensitization to the hapten diphenylcyclopropenone (DPC).

Here the CDR3 DNA reads TGCAGCGTTGTAGACAGGGGAAGCAATCAGCCCCAGCATTTT. Protein sequence: CSVVDRGSNQPQHF. This chain connects TRBV29-1 to TRBJ1-5; 8 bases match TRBD1. The CDR3 sequence is 14 residues long. Trimming took 4 bases from V and 1 from J; bases not matched to a gene: 3. The germline CDR1 and CDR2 sequences are SQVTM and ANQGSEA. The full variable domain, rest sourced from reference TRBV29-1 and TRBJ1-5, is SAVISQKPSRDICQRGTSLTIQCQVDSQVTMMFWYRQQPGQSLTLIATANQGSEATYESGFVIDKFPISRPNLTFSTLTVSNMSPEDSSIYLCSVVDRGSNQPQHFGDGTRLSIL.